Listed below are T cell receptor beta chains from one sample, sequenced in a study of T-cell reconstitution after alpha-beta-depleted transplantation in children. TCRdb recomputed calls from the PCR reads with MiXCR, one row per CDR3 protein. Of a few hundred thousand distinct CDR3 sequences listed, around 10% are singletons. The source was peripheral blood, collected 180 days after TCRalphabeta/CD19-depleted stem cell transplant. These receptors originate from a male patient under 10 years old who had a stem cell transplant for chronic granulomatous disease, so the T cells may come from the graft donor. The CDR3 runs from the conserved cysteine through the conserved F or W. A D gene is named only where the DNA matches it firmly. A row's size may be missing; if present it is once, few, many or a size class.

clone_size j_call d_call v_call cdr3_aa cdr3_nt
many TRBJ2-1 TRBD1 TRBV5-1 CASSYGQGSFF TGCGCCAGCAGCTACGGACAGGGGTCGTTCTTC
many TRBJ2-1 . TRBV4-2 CASSPGSSYNEQFF TGTGCCAGCAGCCCCGGGAGCTCCTACAATGAGCAGTTCTTC
many TRBJ2-7 . TRBV28 CASSSGLPGQYF TGTGCCAGCAGTTCAGGACTACCAGGGCAGTACTTC
many TRBJ2-7 TRBD1 TRBV18 CASSLGQRSGEQYF TGTGCCAGCTCACTGGGACAGAGGTCGGGTGAGCAGTACTTC
many TRBJ2-3 . TRBV6-1 CASSPVPGSGTDTQYF TGTGCCAGCAGTCCCGTTCCAGGGTCTGGGACAGATACGCAGTATTTT
many TRBJ1-6 . TRBV6-1 CASSDEAWTVNPLHF TGTGCCAGCAGTGATGAGGCTTGGACAGTGAACCCCCTCCACTTT
. TRBJ2-2 . TRBV5-3 CARNPGLVSNTGELFF TGTGCCAGAAACCCAGGACTCGTATCGAACACCGGGGAGCTGTTTTTT
. TRBJ2-3 TRBD1 TRBV23-1 CASSRPGQETDTQYF TGCGCCAGCAGTCGTCCGGGACAGGAGACAGATACGCAGTATTTT
many TRBJ2-5 . TRBV5-1 CASSLEGPGETQYF TGCGCCAGCAGCTTGGAGGGACCGGGGGAGACCCAGTACTTC
few TRBJ2-3 TRBD2 TRBV20-1 CSAGLDADTQYF TGCAGTGCAGGACTAGACGCAGATACGCAGTATTTT
many TRBJ2-1 TRBD1 TRBV28 CASIPSPWTGVNNEQFF TGTGCCAGCATTCCATCCCCCTGGACAGGGGTCAACAATGAGCAGTTCTTC
few TRBJ2-7 TRBD2 TRBV7-9 CASTPTSGNYEQYF TGTGCCAGCACCCCGACTAGCGGAAACTACGAGCAGTACTTC
few TRBJ2-1 . TRBV5-4 CASTYDQSSYNEQFF TGTGCCAGTACCTATGACCAGAGCTCCTACAATGAGCAGTTCTTC
few TRBJ2-7 . TRBV6-1 CASRPQEASYEQYF TGTGCCAGCAGGCCCCAGGAAGCTAGTTACGAGCAGTACTTC
many TRBJ2-7 TRBD2 TRBV13 CASSLGPLPGLADYEQYF TGTGCCAGCAGCTTAGGGCCCCTCCCGGGACTAGCGGACTACGAGCAGTACTTC
many TRBJ2-3 TRBD2 TRBV12-3/TRBV12-4 CASSLNGGARNTQYF TGTGCCAGCAGTTTGAACGGGGGGGCCAGAAATACGCAGTATTTT
many TRBJ2-5 . TRBV4-2 CASSQEGAYETQYF TGTGCCAGCAGCCAGGAGGGGGCCTACGAGACCCAGTACTTC
. TRBJ2-2 . TRBV19 CASSWTDTGELFF TGTGCCAGTAGTTGGACAGACACCGGGGAGCTGTTTTTT
many TRBJ2-7 . TRBV7-6 CASSPLLSEQYF TGTGCCAGCAGCCCCCTACTAAGCGAGCAGTACTTC
many TRBJ2-2 TRBD1 TRBV20-1 CSARGPYRGSTGELFF TGCAGTGCTAGAGGCCCGTACAGGGGGTCCACCGGGGAGCTGTTTTTT
many TRBJ2-2 . TRBV5-1 CASSLGNTGELFF TGCGCCAGCAGCTTAGGCAACACCGGGGAGCTGTTTTTT
. TRBJ1-5 . TRBV5-5 CASSPGQAQPQHF TGTGCCAGCAGCCCTGGGCAAGCTCAGCCCCAGCATTTT
many TRBJ2-5 . TRBV29-1 CSVEEVVGETQYF TGCAGCGTTGAAGAGGTAGTCGGAGAGACCCAGTACTTC
. TRBJ2-3 TRBD2 TRBV7-9 CASSLLLAGALVTDTQYF TGTGCCAGCAGCTTATTATTAGCGGGAGCACTGGTGACAGATACGCAGTATTTT
many TRBJ1-1 . TRBV5-1 CASSREGYGLNTEAFF TGCGCCAGCAGCCGGGAGGGGTACGGGCTGAACACTGAAGCTTTCTTT
. TRBJ2-7 TRBD1 TRBV5-1 CASSFGTGENEQYF TGCGCCAGCAGCTTCGGGACAGGGGAAAACGAGCAGTACTTC